This T cell receptor beta chain was recorded in a study of low-dose radiotherapy and immunotherapy resistance in tumors (dated by TCRdb to between 2022 and 2023). Notes on the research overall: In Cohort 1, each fraction delivered 0.5 Gy every 2 weeks, and the prescribed total PTV dose was 6.5 Gy. The translational analysis covered eight patients: three from the first dose cohort and the first five from the second dose cohort. Patients were given nivolumab as a 240 mg flat dose every two weeks and ipilimumab at 1 mg/kg every six weeks, with both drugs delivered intravenously. In Cohort 2, 1 Gy per fraction was delivered every two weeks, for a total of 13 Gy over 26 weeks. Starting on cycle 1 day 1, patients took 300 mg of aspirin by mouth once a day for four cycles. No randomization into treatment groups was done for the people taking part in the trial. Every two weeks, patients got intravenous cyclophosphamide at 200 mg/m2, given one day ahead of each radiation and immunotherapy administration.

As regards this clonotype: Its cognate antigen has yet to be identified. It has no much larger one-base neighbor in the sample; base qualities were not kept.

This sample's time point label indicates: after trial treatment. The treatment or condition label corresponds to: LDRT plus nivolumab, ipilimumab, low-dose cyclophosphamide and aspirin (RACIN trial). The donors came from RACIN, which was a single-arm phase I dose-escalation trial that paired nivolumab and ipilimumab with aspirin, low-dose cyclophosphamide and low-dose radiotherapy. Patients with advanced, TIL-negative solid tumors were considered eligible. The germline V gene (reference sequence) specifies DFQATT as CDR1 and SNEGSKA as CDR2. At the junction V is shortened by 2 bases and J by 2 bases, with 5 bases in between. There are 12 amino acids in the CDR3, from cysteine to phenylalanine inclusive. The read is trimmed to its CDR3 DNA, 36 bases read in frame from base 1. TCRdb shows the sequencer as Illumina HiSeq 2500. To make first-strand cDNA, Superscript III was used along with a set of TRAV- and TRBV-specific primers so that both the TCRalpha and TCRbeta chains were covered. A roughly 20-cycle PCR with Phusion amplified the TCRs, pairing a constant-region primer with the adapter that was attached to the V primers. The isolated mRNA was amplified using the MessageAmp II aRNA Amplification Kit, with in vitro transcription performed for about 15 hours at 37 degrees C. The Dynabeads mRNA DIRECT Purification Kit was used to isolate mRNA for TCR sequencing. A second approximately 24-cycle Phusion PCR added indexed Illumina adapters, and products were purified with AMPure XP beads. Per the source publication's procedure: Custom Perl scripts pooled TCR sequences encoding the same protein, removed out-of-frame sequences and computed each clonotype's abundance. The analysis excluded TCR sequences that were supported by just one read. The metrics used to describe the repertoires included Shannon entropy, Gini index, clonality, richness, and the frequency of TCRs shared between repertoires. Starting from the raw public reads, TCRdb applied fastp trimming at Q25, assembled clones with MiXCR and retained in-frame beta chains. Entries are consolidated by CDR3 protein sequence, retaining the most common genes and DNA. These V and J calls derive from TCRdb rather than the authors' analysis. The sample table lists about 84,000 distinct CDR3 sequences, roughly 17% of them with a count of one. The top ten constitute approximately 1.5% of the sample.

This sequence was found in a male donor with prostate cancer. The sequenced sample was PBMCs, obtained after low-dose radiotherapy plus immunotherapy. The chain couples TRBV20-1 to TRBJ2-3, with an unclear D gene assignment. The DNA sequence reads TGCAGTGCTAGACTATCCACAGATACGCAGTATTTT. Its protein is CSARLSTDTQYF.